This T cell receptor beta chain was sequenced for a study of blood T cell repertoires in COVID-19. In the authors' methods: Quantification of nucleated cells was approximated via reference gene primer amplification. Repertoires were generated with immunoSEQ multiplex PCR, while TCRdb's copy carries only in-frame clones and drops some. That table furnishes V, J and clone size, whereas the DNA furnished D and trimming. The table lists about 170,000 clones, around 87% of them singletons, with 2% to 3% in the top ten. Specimen: peripheral blood. The origin of this receptor is an elderly woman with COVID-19, enrolled during active disease.

The CDR3 sequence: CASSGEGRGKIGELFF. CDR3 nucleotide sequence: TGTGCCAGCAGTGGCGAAGGCAGGGGAAAGATCGGGGAGCTGTTTTTT. J is TRBJ2-2 and V is TRBV28; D possibly corresponds to TRBD1 (6 bases). V lost 5 bases to trimming and J lost 7 bases, with 20 bases between them. The germline gives CDR1 MDHEN, CDR2 SYDVKM. The CDR3 has 16 amino acids.